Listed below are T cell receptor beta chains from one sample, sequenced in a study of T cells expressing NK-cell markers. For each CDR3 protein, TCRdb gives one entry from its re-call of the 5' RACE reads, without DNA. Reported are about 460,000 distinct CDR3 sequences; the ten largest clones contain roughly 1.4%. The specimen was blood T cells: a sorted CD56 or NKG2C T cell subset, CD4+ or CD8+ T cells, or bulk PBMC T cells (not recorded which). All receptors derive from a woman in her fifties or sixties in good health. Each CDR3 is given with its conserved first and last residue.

CDR3aa: CSARDVRPHSIGYF
v_gene: TRBV20-1
j_gene: TRBJ2-5

CDR3aa: CASSFPGLNQETQYF
v_gene: TRBV5-1
j_gene: TRBJ2-5

CDR3aa: CASSLVGLAGDSRYNEQFF
v_gene: TRBV7-2
j_gene: TRBJ2-1

CDR3aa: CASSLDSYNQPQHF
v_gene: TRBV2
j_gene: TRBJ1-5

CDR3aa: CASSQVPGISTDTQYF
v_gene: TRBV3-1
j_gene: TRBJ2-3

CDR3aa: CASTLAGAAFF
v_gene: TRBV12-3/TRBV12-4
j_gene: TRBJ1-1

CDR3aa: CATSKSAGRSEQFF
v_gene: TRBV24-1
j_gene: TRBJ2-1

CDR3aa: CASSTGLRQGAIDEQFF
v_gene: TRBV6-2/TRBV6-3
j_gene: TRBJ2-1

CDR3aa: CASSQDPSGRWGETQYF
v_gene: TRBV4-1
j_gene: TRBJ2-5

CDR3aa: CASSGGQGRFF
v_gene: TRBV9
j_gene: TRBJ2-1

CDR3aa: CASGTEGNQPQHF
v_gene: TRBV7-9
j_gene: TRBJ1-5

CDR3aa: CASSLLFASGRNTGELFF
v_gene: TRBV28
j_gene: TRBJ2-2

CDR3aa: CASSPQAGATGELFF
v_gene: TRBV18
j_gene: TRBJ2-2

CDR3aa: CASSLLGAGEYNEQFF
v_gene: TRBV3-1
j_gene: TRBJ2-1

CDR3aa: CASSSLTQGGEQFF
v_gene: TRBV7-7
j_gene: TRBJ2-1

CDR3aa: CASSQDFETSGSPYNEQFF
v_gene: TRBV14
j_gene: TRBJ2-1

CDR3aa: CASSFMLADQETQYF
v_gene: TRBV11-2
j_gene: TRBJ2-5

CDR3aa: CASRPRLAGENEQYF
v_gene: TRBV12-3/TRBV12-4
j_gene: TRBJ2-7

CDR3aa: CASSRDRGLNTEAFF
v_gene: TRBV18
j_gene: TRBJ1-1

CDR3aa: CASSAQGPGTEAFF
v_gene: TRBV6-5
j_gene: TRBJ1-1

CDR3aa: CSARTLSAGSPSSTDTQYF
v_gene: TRBV20-1
j_gene: TRBJ2-3

CDR3aa: CASSPIAGSSTDTQYF
v_gene: TRBV11-3
j_gene: TRBJ2-3

CDR3aa: CASSSMGLAGYQETQYF
v_gene: TRBV13
j_gene: TRBJ2-5

CDR3aa: CSCRGVGNTEAFF
v_gene: TRBV29-1
j_gene: TRBJ1-1

CDR3aa: CASSLDWSQDEQFF
v_gene: TRBV5-1
j_gene: TRBJ2-1

CDR3aa: CAWSVPGGEGYRQFF
v_gene: TRBV30
j_gene: TRBJ2-1

CDR3aa: CSVAPQTQETQYF
v_gene: TRBV29-1
j_gene: TRBJ2-5

CDR3aa: CASSLDGRVQETQYF
v_gene: TRBV7-2
j_gene: TRBJ2-5

CDR3aa: CATSDRSSADTQYF
v_gene: TRBV24-1
j_gene: TRBJ2-3

CDR3aa: CAWSVPSGNADTQYF
v_gene: TRBV30
j_gene: TRBJ2-3

CDR3aa: CASSLPTGSGNTIYF
v_gene: TRBV12-3/TRBV12-4
j_gene: TRBJ1-3

CDR3aa: CASSLRLLAGSTDTQYF
v_gene: TRBV27
j_gene: TRBJ2-3

CDR3aa: CASSFRGQGAYEQYF
v_gene: TRBV5-1
j_gene: TRBJ2-7

CDR3aa: CASSFGQGATNEKLFF
v_gene: TRBV11-1
j_gene: TRBJ1-4

CDR3aa: CASSLNGQGGGYTF
v_gene: TRBV7-3
j_gene: TRBJ1-2